The sequence of this T cell receptor (beta chain) was determined in a study of regulatory T cells in long-lasting Graves disease. Study details: Persistent cases took antithyroid drugs over 5 years and stayed TSH receptor antibody positive. General study points: Favored usage of TRBV28, TRBJ1-2 and TRBJ2-5 was recorded in persistent disease.

To make TCR beta libraries, researchers used iRepertoire HTBI primers and Arm-PCR of CDR3 regions. Study processing details: Samples revealed approximately 60 TRBV and approximately 15 TRBJ segments. One entry per CDR3 protein, called by TCRdb with MiXCR from the multiplex PCR reads. The V and J calls and clone size are TCRdb's, not the authors'. The sample includes roughly 450,000 distinct CDR3 sequences, more than 20% seen only once; the top ten take 7% to 10%. V shed 1 base and J shed 3 bases, with 10 bases lying between them. The CDR3 has 15 amino acids. The germline gives CDR1 MNHNS, CDR2 SASEGT. Specified time point: persistent/refractory GD, antithyroid drugs over 5 years with positive TRAb. PBMCs were the source of the RNA used for TCR sequencing. This clonotype was seen at least ten times. Its antigen is undetermined.

The chain uses TRBV6-1 and TRBJ1-5; perhaps TRBD1 as D (6 bases). The sequenced sample was peripheral blood mononuclear cells (PBMCs), obtained when the disease was refractory, from a patient treated with antithyroid drugs. This TCR was sampled from a female donor with Graves disease. The CDR3 region has the DNA TGTGCCAGCAGTGAAGTCGGGGGCTACAATCAGCCCCAGCATTTT. Its protein product is CASSEVGGYNQPQHF.